The entry below gives a single T cell receptor (beta chain) sequence along with its context. Antigen: not known. The sample is drawn from a study of OX40 agonist ivuxolimab in advanced cancers. At the level of the study: Partial responses were observed in three patients, of whom one had hepatocellular carcinoma and two had cutaneous melanoma. Overall study findings and caveats: CD8+ T cells showed, on average, more clonal expansion than CD4+ cells. Clonal expansion among partial responders at 0.1-3.0 mg/kg ranked near the lowest.

V lost 0 bases and J lost 4, with 10 bases in between. The CDR3 loop spans 14 amino acids. The V gene's germline CDR1 is SGDLS and CDR2 YYNGEE. Sequencing was performed with immunoSEQ multiplex PCR; in TCRdb, only in-frame clones are kept and a portion is missing. The sample has approximately 90,000 clones; 91% are singletons. The sample consisted of CD4+ or CD8+ T cells sorted from blood, taken in a trial of the OX40 agonist ivuxolimab. This chain links TRBV9 with TRBJ2-5, with TRBD2 as a possible D gene (6 bases). This receptor was taken from an adult with an advanced solid tumor such as melanoma, head and neck, liver or kidney cancer. CDR3 nucleotide sequence: TGTGCCAGCAGCGTAGACGGGAGAGGAGAGACCCAGTACTTC. Translating gives CASSVDGRGETQYF.